A selection of T cell receptor beta chains follows, all from one sample in a study of T cell repertoires in cytomegalovirus infection. TCRdb redid the calling of the reads with MiXCR, one entry per CDR3 protein. The sample has hundreds of thousands of distinct CDR3 sequences, roughly 31% seen once. Their antigens remain unidentified. Sequenced material: cultured CD8+ T cells from PBMCs, taken from culture after CMV antigen stimulation. The receptor set was obtained from a human donor in good health (CMV status not recorded). Some clones in this sample may be carry-over from other donors' samples. The CDR3 runs from the conserved cysteine through the conserved F or W. A D gene is named only where the DNA matches it firmly. Clone size is not always given. Where it is, it says once, few, many or a class for expanded clones.

d_gene: TRBD1; abundance: few; v_gene: TRBV9; j_gene: TRBJ1-6; CDR3nt: TGTGCCAGCAGCTTACAGGGGGACTATAATTCACCCCTCCACTTT; CDR3aa: CASSLQGDYNSPLHF
d_gene: -; abundance: -; v_gene: TRBV4-1; j_gene: TRBJ2-3; CDR3nt: TGCGCCAGCAGCCAAGGACTCCTGGCCAGCACAGATACGCAGTATTTT; CDR3aa: CASSQGLLASTDTQYF
d_gene: -; abundance: few; v_gene: TRBV7-6; j_gene: TRBJ1-5; CDR3nt: TGTGCCAGCAGCTTGAATATGGGGGGCAGGAATCAGCCCCAGCATTTT; CDR3aa: CASSLNMGGRNQPQHF
d_gene: -; abundance: -; v_gene: TRBV27; j_gene: TRBJ1-3; CDR3nt: TGTGCCAGCAGTTTATCAAAGAGGGCTGGAAACACCATATATTTT; CDR3aa: CASSLSKRAGNTIYF
d_gene: -; abundance: few; v_gene: TRBV19; j_gene: TRBJ2-7; CDR3nt: TGTGCCAGTAGAGGGGCTACCTACGAGCAGTACTTC; CDR3aa: CASRGATYEQYF
d_gene: -; abundance: many; v_gene: TRBV7-6; j_gene: TRBJ1-1; CDR3nt: TGTGCCAGCAGCTTAAGACAGGAGGGTACTGAAGCTTTCTTT; CDR3aa: CASSLRQEGTEAFF
d_gene: -; abundance: -; v_gene: TRBV24-1; j_gene: TRBJ1-2; CDR3nt: TGTGCCACCAGTGAAGAACAGGGCTATGGCTACACCTTC; CDR3aa: CATSEEQGYGYTF
d_gene: -; abundance: many; v_gene: TRBV7-2; j_gene: TRBJ2-5; CDR3nt: TGTGCCAGCACCCTGGGGGGGGCAGGGACCCAGTACTTC; CDR3aa: CASTLGGAGTQYF
d_gene: TRBD1; abundance: many; v_gene: TRBV7-9; j_gene: TRBJ1-1; CDR3nt: TGTGCCAGCAGCTTTCCCCCTGACTCCCGACAGGGGATTAAGGAAGCTTTCTTT; CDR3aa: CASSFPPDSRQGIKEAFF
d_gene: -; abundance: few; v_gene: TRBV7-6; j_gene: TRBJ2-3; CDR3nt: TGTGCCAGCAGCTTAGGGCACAGTGCAAACACAGATACGCAGTATTTT; CDR3aa: CASSLGHSANTDTQYF
d_gene: -; abundance: few; v_gene: TRBV7-9; j_gene: TRBJ1-2; CDR3nt: TGTGCCAGCAGCTCCCCCACAGGAGGCAGCACCTTC; CDR3aa: CASSSPTGGSTF
d_gene: -; abundance: few; v_gene: TRBV9; j_gene: TRBJ1-4; CDR3nt: TGTGCCAGCAGCGTAGCTTCAGGCGACAGATGGAATGAAAAACTGTTTTTT; CDR3aa: CASSVASGDRWNEKLFF
d_gene: TRBD1; abundance: -; v_gene: TRBV4-3; j_gene: TRBJ1-2; CDR3nt: TGCGCCAGCAGCCATGTCCGGGGACAGGTCGATGGCTACACCTTC; CDR3aa: CASSHVRGQVDGYTF
d_gene: TRBD1; abundance: -; v_gene: TRBV7-9; j_gene: TRBJ1-1; CDR3nt: TGTGCCAGCACCCCCGGGACAGGTAGAACTGAAGCTTTCTTT; CDR3aa: CASTPGTGRTEAFF
d_gene: -; abundance: -; v_gene: TRBV28; j_gene: TRBJ1-1; CDR3nt: TGTGCCAGCAGTCAATGGGGTGGGCGGACGAACACTGAAGCTTTCTTT; CDR3aa: CASSQWGGRTNTEAFF
d_gene: TRBD1; abundance: -; v_gene: TRBV2; j_gene: TRBJ1-1; CDR3nt: TGTGCCAGCAGTGAAATCCGACAGGGATGGATCGGGGGCACTGAAGCTTTCTTT; CDR3aa: CASSEIRQGWIGGTEAFF
d_gene: -; abundance: few; v_gene: TRBV7-9; j_gene: TRBJ1-2; CDR3nt: TGTGCCAGCAGCCGACCTCGTGATACGAAATATGGCTACACCTTC; CDR3aa: CASSRPRDTKYGYTF
d_gene: TRBD1; abundance: many; v_gene: TRBV27; j_gene: TRBJ2-1; CDR3nt: TGTGCCAGCAGTTCCCGGGACAGGGGCTACAATGAGCAGTTCTTC; CDR3aa: CASSSRDRGYNEQFF